This T cell receptor (beta chain) was captured by sequencing in a study of human T cells and chemical hapten exposure (dated by TCRdb to about 2021). With regard to the full study: For sensitization, 2% DPC in acetone was applied to a 2 cm by 2 cm area of upper inner arm skin. Peripheral blood TCR repertoire changes were tracked in vivo in alopecia patients during primary and secondary sensitization to the hapten diphenylcyclopropenone (DPC). The patient cohort, mostly female, included alopecia areata with under or over 50% scalp involvement, alopecia totalis and alopecia universalis. Patients additionally received weekly therapeutic DPC doses to the scalp throughout the approximately 25-week study period. Libraries were combined into a pool for sequencing, and differences in TCR yield between samples came mainly from small differences in library volumes within the pool. Patch testing on the upper back used Finn chambers containing 0.01% DPC, with scoring done after 6 days according to International Contact Dermatitis Research Group standards. Blood samples were taken from patients before sensitization (week 0) and at 2, 6 and about 24 weeks after DPC sensitization. Nearly 30 alopecia patients provided blood for TCR sequencing at one to four time points (pre-sensitization, 2, 6 and 24 weeks). Results the study describes overall, beyond this receptor: The number of PT1 expanded TCRs positively correlated with patch test score, significant at thresholds 8, 16 and 32 but not 4. Expanded TCRs formed significantly more large CDR3 similarity clusters than pre-sensitization or healthy control sets, consistent with antigen-driven responses. DPC sensitization did not change the number of TCRs with a frequency above 1 in 1000, and there was no evidence of changes in global repertoire structure. All patients had alopecia, a presumed autoimmune disease, so their immune response might differ from that of healthy individuals. Repeated subsampling changed both the strength of the expansion versus patch-test correlation and the threshold at which the correlation became significant.

With respect to this clonotype: Its cognate antigen has yet to be identified. No base-level quality is on record; no much larger clone is a single base apart.

The library was made by RACE. Sequencing was performed on a NextSeq 500. During library preparation, unique molecular identifiers were attached to individual cDNA molecules so that TCRs could be counted in a quantitative, reproducible way. Both TCR alpha and TCR beta chains were sequenced from each blood RNA sample. Per the authors' processing: The median number of TCRs per sample was some 100,000, ranging from about 20,000 to 750,000. V, J and CDR3 annotation of the TCR reads was carried out using the Decombinator software suite. For the PS versus PT1 abundance plots, all samples were subsampled to the same number of TCRs (28,000). Expanded TCRs were defined as absent before sensitization and observed at least eight times at the 2-week time point. TCRdb reran the public reads through fastp at Q25 and MiXCR, keeping productive beta chains. One record per CDR3 amino acid sequence lists the most common genes and DNA. These V and J calls originate from TCRdb's pipeline instead of the authors' own analysis. The sample includes fewer than 100,000 distinct CDR3 sequences, with approximately 10% observed a single time. Of the sample, under 4% falls within the top ten clones.

The sample's time point label is to be understood as: patch test 1, 2 weeks after DPC sensitization. The treatment or condition label, as the study defines it: therapeutic diphenylcyclopropenone sensitization with weekly scalp DPC. At every patch-test visit, the blood draw took place before the patch test was put on. To be eligible, patients had to be aged 18 to 70, diagnosed with alopecia and judged suitable for DPC therapy, while pregnant patients were excluded. Total RNA was isolated from unfractionated whole blood collected in Tempus Blood RNA tubes. Sequences SGHRS (CDR1) and YFSETQ (CDR2) are obtained from the germline V gene. The CDR3 spans 15 residues, from the cysteine through the phenylalanine. Left in the record is the CDR3 DNA by itself, 45 bases read in frame from the first base. V is reduced by 7 bases and J by 6 bases, leaving a spacing of 17 bases between them.

The sequence was collected from a woman in her fifties or sixties with alopecia areata. Some clones in this sample may be carry-over from other donors' samples. The chain employs TRBV5-1 and TRBJ1-6, and perhaps TRBD1 as D gene, on 6 matching bases. Material: whole blood, obtained in connection with sensitization to the hapten diphenylcyclopropenone (DPC). This receptor carries the CDR3 CASRTTGQTNSPLHF. The DNA is TGCGCCAGCCGCACTACCGGACAGACTAATTCACCCCTCCACTTT.